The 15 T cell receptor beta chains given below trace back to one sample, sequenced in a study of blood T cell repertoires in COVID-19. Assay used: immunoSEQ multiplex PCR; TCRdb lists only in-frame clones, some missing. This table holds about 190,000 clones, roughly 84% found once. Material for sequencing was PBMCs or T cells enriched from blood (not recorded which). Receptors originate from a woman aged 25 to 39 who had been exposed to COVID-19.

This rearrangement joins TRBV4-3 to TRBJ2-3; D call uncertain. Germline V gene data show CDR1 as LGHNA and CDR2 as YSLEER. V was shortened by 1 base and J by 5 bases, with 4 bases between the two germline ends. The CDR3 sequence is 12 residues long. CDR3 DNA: TGCGCCAGCAGCCAAGGAGTAGATACGCAGTATTTT. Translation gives CASSQGVDTQYF.

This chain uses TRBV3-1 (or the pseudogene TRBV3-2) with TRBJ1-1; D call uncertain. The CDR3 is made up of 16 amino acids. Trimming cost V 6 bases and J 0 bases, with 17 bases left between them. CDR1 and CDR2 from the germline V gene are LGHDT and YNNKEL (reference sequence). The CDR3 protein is CASSRNQAVMNTEAFF. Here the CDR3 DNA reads TGTGCCAGCAGTCGGAACCAAGCGGTTATGAACACTGAAGCTTTCTTT.

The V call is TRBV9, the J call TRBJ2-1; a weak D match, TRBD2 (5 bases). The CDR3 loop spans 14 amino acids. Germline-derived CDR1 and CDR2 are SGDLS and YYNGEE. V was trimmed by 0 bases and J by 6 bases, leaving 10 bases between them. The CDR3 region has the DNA TGTGCCAGCAGCGTAGTGGCGGGTGGCAATGAGCAGTTCTTC. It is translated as CASSVVAGGNEQFF.

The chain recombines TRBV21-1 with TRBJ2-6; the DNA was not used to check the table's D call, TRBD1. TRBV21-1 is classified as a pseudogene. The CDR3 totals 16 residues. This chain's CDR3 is CASSNRTGSGANVLTF. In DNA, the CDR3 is TGTGCCAGCAGCAACCGTACAGGGTCCGGGGCCAACGTCCTGACTTTC.

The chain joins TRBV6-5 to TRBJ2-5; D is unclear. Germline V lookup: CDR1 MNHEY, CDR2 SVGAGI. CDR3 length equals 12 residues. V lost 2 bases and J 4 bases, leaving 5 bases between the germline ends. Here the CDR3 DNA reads TGTGCCAGCAGTTACCAGCGAGAGACCCAGTACTTC. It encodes CASSYQRETQYF.

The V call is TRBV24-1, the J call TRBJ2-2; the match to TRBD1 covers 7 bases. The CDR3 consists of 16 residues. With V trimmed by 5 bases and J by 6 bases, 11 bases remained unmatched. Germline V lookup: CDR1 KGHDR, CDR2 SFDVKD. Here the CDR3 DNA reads TGTGCCACCAGTGCCCCCGGGACAGAGGAAGCCGGGGAGCTGTTTTTT. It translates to CATSAPGTEEAGELFF.

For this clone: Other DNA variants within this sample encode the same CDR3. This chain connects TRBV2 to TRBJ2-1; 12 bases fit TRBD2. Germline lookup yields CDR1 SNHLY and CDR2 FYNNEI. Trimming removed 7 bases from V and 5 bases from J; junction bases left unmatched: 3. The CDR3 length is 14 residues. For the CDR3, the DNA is TGTGCCAGCAAGACTAGCGGGGGCCACAATGAGCAGTTCTTC. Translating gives CASKTSGGHNEQFF.

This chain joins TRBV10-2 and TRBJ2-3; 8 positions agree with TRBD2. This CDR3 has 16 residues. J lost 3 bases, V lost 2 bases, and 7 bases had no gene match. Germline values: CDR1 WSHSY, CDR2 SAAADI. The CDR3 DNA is TGCGCCAGCAGTGAGGGGGCGGGGGGTCGAACAGATACGCAGTATTTT. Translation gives CASSEGAGGRTDTQYF.

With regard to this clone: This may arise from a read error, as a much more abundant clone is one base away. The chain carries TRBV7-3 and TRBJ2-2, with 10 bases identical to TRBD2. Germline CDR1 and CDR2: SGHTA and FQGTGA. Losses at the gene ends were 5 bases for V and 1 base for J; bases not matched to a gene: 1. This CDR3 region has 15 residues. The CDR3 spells CASSRLAGNTGELFF. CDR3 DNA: TGTGCCAGCAGCCGACTAGCGGGGAACACCGGGGAGCTGTTTTTT.

This CDR3 is CASSLPGGRTGELFF. Here the CDR3 DNA reads TGCGCCAGCAGCCTTCCAGGGGGCCGAACCGGGGAGCTGTTTTTT. The V gene is TRBV5-1, the J gene TRBJ2-2; TRBD1 aligns across 8 bases. The J segment lost 5 bases and the V segment lost 4 bases, leaving 7 bases of the junction unmatched. The CDR3 covers 15 residues. Germline CDR1 is SGHRS and CDR2 is YFSETQ. Combining the CDR3 with reference TRBV5-1 and TRBJ2-2 gives the whole variable domain KAGVTQTPRYLIKTRGQQVTLSCSPISGHRSVSWYQQTPGQGLQFLFEYFSETQRNKGNFPGRFSGRQFSNSRSEMNVSTLELGDSALYLCASSLPGGRTGELFFGEGSRLTVL.

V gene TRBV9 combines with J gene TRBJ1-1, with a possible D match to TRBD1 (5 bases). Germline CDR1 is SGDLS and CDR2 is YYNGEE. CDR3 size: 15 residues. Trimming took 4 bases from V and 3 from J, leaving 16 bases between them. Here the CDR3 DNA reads TGTGCCAGCAGCTCAGGGAAGGGGATGGACACTGAAGCTTTCTTT. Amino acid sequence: CASSSGKGMDTEAFF. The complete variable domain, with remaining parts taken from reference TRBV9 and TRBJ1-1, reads DSGVTQTPKHLITATGQRVTLRCSPRSGDLSVYWYQQSLDQGLQFLIQYYNGEERAKGNILERFSAQQFPDLHSELNLSSLELGDSALYFCASSSGKGMDTEAFFGQGTRLTVV.

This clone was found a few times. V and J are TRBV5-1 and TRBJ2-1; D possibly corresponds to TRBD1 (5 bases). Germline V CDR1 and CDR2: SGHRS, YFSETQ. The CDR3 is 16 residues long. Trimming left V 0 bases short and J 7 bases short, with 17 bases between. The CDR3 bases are TGCGCCAGCAGCTTGGAAGGTCAGGGCGAGGTAAATGAGCAGTTCTTC. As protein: CASSLEGQGEVNEQFF.

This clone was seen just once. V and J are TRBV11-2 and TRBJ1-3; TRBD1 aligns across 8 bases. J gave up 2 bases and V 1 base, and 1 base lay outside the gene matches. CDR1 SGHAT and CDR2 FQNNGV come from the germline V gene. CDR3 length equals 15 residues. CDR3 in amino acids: CASSLGTGPGNTIYF. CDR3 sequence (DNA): TGTGCCAGCAGCTTAGGGACAGGGCCTGGAAACACCATATATTTT.

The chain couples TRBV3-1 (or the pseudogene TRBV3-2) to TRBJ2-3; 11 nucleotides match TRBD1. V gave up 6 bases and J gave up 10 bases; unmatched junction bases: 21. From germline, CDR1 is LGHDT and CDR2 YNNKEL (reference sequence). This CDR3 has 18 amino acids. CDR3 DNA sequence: TGTGCCAGCAGGCGCGCCGGGACAGGGGGTTTAGGATCGGCGGCGCAGTATTTT. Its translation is CASRRAGTGGLGSAAQYF.

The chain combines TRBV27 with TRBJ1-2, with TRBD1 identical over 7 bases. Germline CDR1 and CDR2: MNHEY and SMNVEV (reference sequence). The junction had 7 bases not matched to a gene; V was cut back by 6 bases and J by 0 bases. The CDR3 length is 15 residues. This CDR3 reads CASRRTGTANYGYTF. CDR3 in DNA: TGTGCCAGCAGGCGTACAGGGACAGCTAACTATGGCTACACCTTC.